These 14 T cell receptor beta chains were all obtained from the same sample, sequenced in a study of vaccination and CD4 T cells after COVID-19. Treatment denoted: approximately 10-day PBMC culture with coronavirus spike peptide pools or control peptides (ViraFEST assay). The Oncomine TCR Beta short-read assay sequenced DNA from cultured CD4+ T cells. MiXCR, run by TCRdb on the PCR reads, gives a single entry per CDR3 protein. The table records fewer than 15,000 distinct CDR3 sequences, around 56% of them present only once. These receptors lack a known antigen. Sequenced material: cultured CD4+ T cells from blood, taken after SARS-CoV-2 vaccination. These receptors were taken from a human donor with COVID-19.

The rearrangement joins TRBV24-1 to TRBJ1-6, with 9 positions matching TRBD1. Losses at the gene ends were 4 bases for V and 4 bases for J; bases not matched to a gene: 13. Germline CDR1 is KGHDR and CDR2 is SFDVKD. The CDR3 extends over 19 amino acids. The CDR3 sequence: CATSERTHRQGGYNSPLHF. In nucleotides, the CDR3 is TGTGCCACCAGTGAGCGGACCCACAGACAGGGGGGTTATAATTCACCCCTCCACTTT.

V is TRBV20-1 and J is TRBJ2-5, with 8 bases matching TRBD1. The CDR3 spans 13 residues. With V trimmed by 3 bases and J by 3 bases, 3 bases remained unmatched. CDR1 DFQATT and CDR2 SNEGSKA come from the germline V gene (reference sequence). CDR3 in DNA: TGCAGTGCTAGTGAGACAGGGGAAGAGACCCAGTACTTC. Translated: CSASETGEETQYF.

This clonotype appeared a few times. V usage is TRBV20-1 and J usage is TRBJ1-2; D remains ambiguous. V lost 0 bases and J 5 bases, leaving 16 bases between the germline ends. From germline, CDR1 is DFQATT and CDR2 SNEGSKA (reference sequence). The length of the CDR3 is 15 residues. The chain's CDR3 is CSARDNTDTRYGYTF. The CDR3 DNA reads as TGCAGTGCTAGAGATAACACAGACACTAGGTATGGCTACACCTTC.

The chain uses TRBV6-1 and TRBJ2-3; 8 nucleotides match TRBD2. CDR3 length: 14 residues. CDR1 and CDR2 from the germline V gene are MNHNS and SASEGT. The V segment lost 9 bases and the J segment 7 bases; nucleotides outside the gene matches: 12. CDR3 region: CASDPGLVRNTQYF. The CDR3 DNA sequence: TGTGCCAGTGACCCGGGACTAGTTCGAAATACGCAGTATTTT.

The chain employs TRBV2 and TRBJ1-1; possibly TRBD1 for D (5 bases). Trimming stripped 4 bases from V and 3 bases from J, with 9 bases between. The CDR3 totals 13 residues. Looked up from germline, CDR1 is SNHLY and CDR2 is FYNNEI. The CDR3 reads CASSVGRDTEAFF. Written as DNA, the CDR3 is TGTGCCAGCAGTGTGGGCAGGGACACTGAAGCTTTCTTT.

The J gene is TRBJ1-5, the V gene TRBV2; the D gene is possibly TRBD1 (5 bases). Germline loops: CDR1 SNHLY, CDR2 FYNNEI. The CDR3 covers 17 residues. V gave up 0 bases and J gave up 1 base, with 13 bases separating them. The chain's CDR3 is CASSEALGAMSNQPQHF. CDR3 DNA sequence: TGTGCCAGCAGTGAAGCGCTTGGGGCTATGAGCAATCAGCCCCAGCATTTT.

The CDR3 DNA reads TGTGCCAGTATCAAAAACCGGGACAGGGGCAATCAGCCCCAGCATTTT. It yields the protein CASIKNRDRGNQPQHF. This chain uses TRBV19 with TRBJ1-5, with 9 bases lining up with TRBD1. The V segment lost 7 bases and the J segment 2 bases; nucleotides outside the gene matches: 9. The CDR3 has 16 residues. Germline lookup yields CDR1 LNHDA and CDR2 SQIVND (reference sequence).

This clonotype turned up a few times. The chain employs TRBV27 and TRBJ2-5; 7 bases are a match to TRBD2. V shed 2 bases, J shed 4 bases, and the junction held 4 bases outside the gene matches. The germline V gene encodes CDR1 MNHEY and CDR2 SMNVEV (reference sequence). CDR3 length: 14 residues. The CDR3 nucleotides are TGTGCCAGCAGTTTAAACACGGGGGGAGAGACCCAGTACTTC. Amino acids: CASSLNTGGETQYF.

The chain has TRBV27 and TRBJ1-1; TRBD1 matches 7 bases. V lost 4 bases and J lost 6; bases outside the gene matches: 11. Per the germline V gene, CDR1 is MNHEY and CDR2 is SMNVEV (reference sequence). The CDR3 totals 15 residues. This chain's CDR3 is CASSSRGYESPEAFF. The CDR3 DNA sequence: TGTGCCAGCAGTTCCAGGGGGTACGAGTCCCCTGAAGCTTTCTTT.

The CDR3, as DNA: TGTGCTAGTGCTCCGGACAGGGGGCGTGACTATGGCTACACCTTC. Residues: CASAPDRGRDYGYTF. The J gene is TRBJ1-2, the V gene TRBV12-5, with 11 bases matching TRBD1. This CDR3 region has 15 residues. Germline CDR1 and CDR2: LGHNT and FRNRAP. V gave up 7 bases and J gave up 3 bases; unmatched junction bases: 7.

This clonotype rates as hyperexpanded. The chain uses TRBV20-1 and TRBJ2-3; D uncertain. The germline V gene encodes CDR1 DFQATT and CDR2 SNEGSKA (reference sequence). With 1 base removed from V and 6 bases from J, the gap between germline ends came to 8 bases. The CDR3 is 12 amino acids. In nucleotides, the CDR3 is TGCAGTGCTAGAGTATCACCGGATACGCAGTATTTT. Residues: CSARVSPDTQYF.

The V call is TRBV15, the J call TRBJ1-3, with D possibly TRBD1 on 6 matching bases. Per germline, CDR1 LNHNV and CDR2 YYDKDF (reference sequence). V lost 5 bases and J lost 5, with 16 bases in between. The CDR3 is 15 residues long. CDR3 sequence (DNA): TGTGCCACCAGCGACTATAGGACAGACAGAAACACCATATATTTT. Its translation: CATSDYRTDRNTIYF.

The chain is built from TRBV2 and TRBJ1-6, with a tentative D call TRBD1 (6 bases). The CDR3 covers 13 residues. The germline CDR1 and CDR2 sequences are SNHLY and FYNNEI. V was shortened by 4 bases and J by 11 bases, with 12 bases between the two germline ends. CDR3 bases: TGTGCCAGCAGTGGCACCCAGGGGCCACCCCTCCACTTT. As protein: CASSGTQGPPLHF.

The sample holds a few counts of this clonotype. The V gene is TRBV28, the J gene TRBJ1-5; TRBD1 is a possible D gene (6 bases). With 8 bases removed from V and 6 bases from J, the gap between germline ends came to 8 bases. Germline V gene lookup returns CDR1 MDHEN and CDR2 SYDVKM. The CDR3 length is 11 residues. CDR3 sequence reads: CASGQPQPQHF. DNA of the CDR3: TGTGCCAGCGGACAGCCTCAGCCCCAGCATTTT.